The rows below give T cell receptor beta chains drawn from one sample of a study of blood T cells in healthy people across ages. TCRdb ran MiXCR on the 5' RACE reads and lists one entry per CDR3 protein. Here the sample spans 850,000 to 950,000 distinct CDR3 sequences, about 28% being singletons. Material: blood. These receptors all come from a woman aged 80 or older in good health. CDR3s include the opening cysteine and the closing phenylalanine or tryptophan. D genes are given only for firm matches. Only part of the rows carry a size: once, few, many, or a class if the clone is expanded.

>TRBJ2-1|TRBV3-1|.|.
CASGQAGRGPEFF
TGTGCCAGCGGCCAAGCAGGGCGGGGGCCGGAGTTCTTC
>TRBJ2-5|TRBV7-2|many|TRBD1
CASSSINRGRETQYF
TGTGCCAGCAGCTCAATTAACAGGGGGCGAGAGACCCAGTACTTC
>TRBJ1-2|TRBV12-3/TRBV12-4|many|.
CASSSQPPQYGYTF
TGTGCCAGCAGTTCCCAACCGCCCCAATATGGCTACACCTTC
>TRBJ2-1|TRBV7-2|many|.
CASSSTGTLYNEQFF
TGTGCCAGCAGTTCGACCGGGACACTCTACAATGAGCAGTTCTTC
>TRBJ2-4|TRBV5-4|many|.
CASSQAGVIAKNIQYF
TGTGCCAGCAGCCAGGCGGGCGTAATAGCCAAAAACATTCAGTACTTC
>TRBJ2-7|TRBV10-2|many|.
CASLATGTYEQYF
TGCGCCAGCCTCGCGACGGGCACCTACGAGCAGTACTTC
>TRBJ2-7|TRBV20-1|.|TRBD2
CSAPGLAGDSYNEQYF
TGCAGTGCTCCGGGACTAGCGGGGGATTCCTACAATGAGCAGTACTTC
>TRBJ2-7|TRBV18|few|TRBD1
CASSPQTGSHEQYF
TGTGCCAGCTCACCCCAGACAGGGTCCCACGAGCAGTACTTC
>TRBJ1-4|TRBV4-3|many|TRBD1
CASSHDRDEKLFF
TGCGCCAGCAGCCACGACAGGGATGAAAAACTGTTTTTT
>TRBJ2-1|TRBV3-1|many|TRBD2
CASSPGSGGKYNEQFF
TGTGCCAGCAGCCCAGGGAGCGGGGGGAAATACAATGAGCAGTTCTTC
>TRBJ2-1|TRBV11-2|few|TRBD2
CVSSRTSGGATYNEQFF
TGTGTCAGCAGCCGGACTAGCGGGGGGGCAACCTACAATGAGCAGTTCTTC
>TRBJ1-5|TRBV20-1|few|.
CSASWGIDSNQPQHF
TGCAGTGCTAGTTGGGGAATAGATAGCAATCAGCCCCAGCATTTT
>TRBJ1-2|TRBV6-1|.|.
CASTSPGRVNGYTF
TGTGCCAGCACCTCTCCGGGCAGGGTGAATGGCTACACCTTC
>TRBJ1-2|TRBV3-1|.|.
CARSPPGANYGYTF
TGTGCCCGCAGCCCACCCGGGGCTAACTATGGCTACACCTTC
>TRBJ1-3|TRBV7-2|.|.
CASSPTGSSGNTIYF
TGTGCCAGCAGCCCCACGGGGTCCTCTGGAAACACCATATATTTT
>TRBJ1-4|TRBV2|.|.
CASRYGGELFF
TGTGCCAGCAGATATGGGGGAGAACTGTTTTTT
>TRBJ2-3|TRBV7-9|many|TRBD2
CASSSRGAGEPDTQYF
TGTGCCAGCAGCTCCAGAGGAGCGGGGGAACCAGATACGCAGTATTTT
>TRBJ2-1|TRBV7-2|.|TRBD2
CASSRDGLAGSEQFF
TGTGCCAGCAGCAGAGACGGACTAGCAGGCAGTGAGCAGTTCTTC
>TRBJ2-5|TRBV5-1|many|.
CASSLELGAGETQYF
TGCGCCAGCAGCTTGGAACTGGGGGCAGGAGAGACCCAGTACTTC
>TRBJ2-5|TRBV28|many|.
CASSSGQQTQYF
TGTGCCAGCAGTTCAGGGCAACAGACCCAGTACTTC
>TRBJ2-5|TRBV25-1|many|.
CASSRVDGEETQYF
TGTGCCAGCAGTCGAGTAGACGGGGAAGAGACCCAGTACTTC
>TRBJ1-2|TRBV9|many|.
CASSVAGARDYGYTF
TGTGCCAGCAGCGTAGCGGGGGCGCGCGACTATGGCTACACCTTC
>TRBJ2-7|TRBV2|few|.
CASSEADRIYNEQYF
TGTGCCAGCAGTGAGGCGGACAGAATTTACAATGAGCAGTACTTC
>TRBJ2-3|TRBV7-9|many|.
CASSSMGGDTQYF
TGTGCCAGCAGCTCTATGGGCGGGGATACGCAGTATTTT
>TRBJ2-1|TRBV20-1|.|TRBD1
CSASRTGQNEQFF
TGCAGTGCTTCACGGACAGGTCAGAATGAGCAGTTCTTC
>TRBJ2-5|TRBV7-9|many|TRBD1
CASSSGPTGWAQETQYF
TGTGCCAGCAGCTCGGGACCGACAGGGTGGGCCCAAGAGACCCAGTACTTC
>TRBJ1-4|TRBV7-2|.|TRBD1
CASSPSAGTGPFEEKLFF
TGTGCCAGCAGCCCATCAGCCGGGACAGGCCCTTTCGAGGAAAAACTGTTTTTT
>TRBJ1-1|TRBV5-3|.|.
CARSLGERRHTEAFF
TGTGCCAGAAGCTTAGGGGAGAGGCGACACACTGAAGCTTTCTTT
>TRBJ2-5|TRBV10-3|many|.
CAISVYSQETQYF
TGTGCCATCAGTGTGTATAGCCAAGAGACCCAGTACTTC
>TRBJ1-1|TRBV12-3/TRBV12-4|many|TRBD1
CAHRGLGNTEAFF
TGTGCCCATAGGGGGCTGGGGAACACTGAAGCTTTCTTT
>TRBJ2-1|TRBV3-1|.|.
CASSPEGSSYSEQFF
TGTGCCAGCAGCCCGGAGGGGAGCTCCTACAGTGAGCAGTTCTTC
>TRBJ2-3|TRBV10-1|many|.
CASNGGASTDTQYF
TGCGCCAGCAACGGCGGTGCTAGCACAGATACGCAGTATTTT
>TRBJ2-7|TRBV6-5|many|TRBD2
CASSYRGGSSYEQYF
TGTGCCAGCAGCTACCGGGGGGGTAGCTCCTACGAGCAGTACTTC
>TRBJ2-5|TRBV4-1|many|TRBD2
CASSQEASGGPRETQYF
TGCGCCAGCAGCCAAGAAGCTAGCGGGGGCCCGCGGGAGACCCAGTACTTC
>TRBJ2-7|TRBV6-2/TRBV6-3|.|TRBD2
CASRPLAGDIYERYF
TGTGCCAGCAGGCCACTAGCGGGGGATATCTACGAGCGGTACTTC
>TRBJ2-3|TRBV12-3/TRBV12-4|.|.
CASSLVLGRAQYF
TGTGCCAGCAGTTTAGTGCTAGGCCGTGCGCAGTATTTT
>TRBJ2-2|TRBV6-2/TRBV6-3|.|TRBD1
CASRPGGPRTGELFF
TGTGCCAGCAGGCCAGGGGGCCCCCGAACCGGGGAGCTGTTTTTT
>TRBJ2-1|TRBV11-3|many|TRBD1
CASSLGEAGGQFF
TGTGCCAGCAGCTTAGGGGAGGCAGGGGGCCAGTTCTTC
>TRBJ2-7|TRBV12-3/TRBV12-4|many|TRBD1
CASSPGTVYEQYF
TGTGCCAGCAGTCCCGGGACAGTCTACGAGCAGTACTTC
>TRBJ2-3|TRBV11-2|many|TRBD1
CASSFPRDSPLKSTQYF
TGTGCCAGCAGCTTTCCCCGGGACAGCCCCCTGAAGAGTACGCAGTATTTT
>TRBJ1-5|TRBV19|few|.
CASSMVGTSGRGQPQHF
TGTGCCAGTAGTATGGTTGGGACGTCCGGGAGGGGTCAGCCCCAGCATTTT
>TRBJ2-7|TRBV5-1|few|TRBD1
CASSLNSGQGSEQYF
TGCGCCAGCAGCTTGAATTCCGGACAGGGAAGCGAGCAGTACTTC